This T cell receptor (beta chain) was identified in a study of cytomegalovirus exposure and HLA in healthy donors. It was with 60 Vbeta and 13 Jbeta primers that the PCR ran. Measured with immunoSEQ multiplex PCR; TCRdb has only the in-frame clones, and not every one. The sample holds tens of thousands of clones. Germline CDR1 is WNHNN and CDR2 is SYGVQD (reference sequence). Trimming shortened V by 3 bases and J by 10 bases, and 15 bases separated the two germline ends. This CDR3 contains 13 residues. The V call is TRBV10-1, the J call TRBJ1-1; D remains unclear. The receptor comes from a man aged 45-65 years in good health and CMV-seropositive. The sample comprised PBMCs. The CDR3 DNA sequence: TGCGCCAGCAGTGAAACAGAAATGCTCGGAGCTTTCTTT. This sequence encodes CASSETEMLGAFF.